The rows below give T cell receptor beta chains drawn from one sample of a study of CD8 T cells in seronegative destructive rheumatoid arthritis. Libraries were prepared by immunoSEQ multiplex PCR; TCRdb keeps only in-frame clonotypes and omits some of them. The table has 10,000 to 15,000 clones, 80% to 85% seen once. Material: CD8+ T cells from blood. The origin of the receptors is a woman between 30 and 55 years old with seronegative destructive rheumatoid arthritis. Each CDR3 is given with its conserved first and last residue. A D gene is named only where the DNA matches it firmly. A row's size may be missing; if present it is once, few, many or a size class.

j_call d_call v_call clone_size cdr3_nt cdr3_aa
TRBJ2-1 TRBD2 TRBV27 - TGTGCCAGCAGTTCATCAGCGGGGGCCTACAATGAGCAGTTCTTC CASSSSAGAYNEQFF
TRBJ1-5 TRBD1 TRBV27 - TGTGCCAGCAGTTTACTACAGGGGACCAATCAGCCCCAGCATTTT CASSLLQGTNQPQHF
TRBJ2-3 TRBD1 TRBV19 few TGTGCCAGTAGTATAGACTCTTGGGACAGGGCGACAGATACGCAGTATTTT CASSIDSWDRATDTQYF
TRBJ1-2 TRBD1 TRBV6-5 - TGTGCCAGCAGTTACCAATCCGACAGGGGAAATGGCTACACCTTC CASSYQSDRGNGYTF
TRBJ1-6 - TRBV28 - TGTGCCAGCAGTTTTAGAGGGCACAATTCACCCCTCCACTTT CASSFRGHNSPLHF
TRBJ2-1 - TRBV7-9 - TGTGCCAGCAGCTTTCTCGGCGGCGCGCTCGATGAGCAGTTCTTC CASSFLGGALDEQFF
TRBJ1-2 TRBD1 TRBV30 - TGTGCCCTAGCCCCGGGACAGCATAACTATGGCTACACCTTC CALAPGQHNYGYTF
TRBJ2-3 - TRBV5-5 - TGTGCCAGCAGCGACATTGCAGGTTCAGATACGCAGTATTTT CASSDIAGSDTQYF
TRBJ2-5 - TRBV2 once TGTGCCAGCAGTGAAGCGGCCCTCTTCACAGGCAGGGAAGAGACCCAGTACTTC CASSEAALFTGREETQYF
TRBJ1-2 TRBD1 TRBV27 - TGTGCCAGCAGGGAGGTTGGGACAGGGGATGGCTACACCTTC CASREVGTGDGYTF
TRBJ2-5 - TRBV7-3 - TGTGCCAGCAGCTTAAATGAGGGGGTCTTCGAGACCCAGTACTTC CASSLNEGVFETQYF